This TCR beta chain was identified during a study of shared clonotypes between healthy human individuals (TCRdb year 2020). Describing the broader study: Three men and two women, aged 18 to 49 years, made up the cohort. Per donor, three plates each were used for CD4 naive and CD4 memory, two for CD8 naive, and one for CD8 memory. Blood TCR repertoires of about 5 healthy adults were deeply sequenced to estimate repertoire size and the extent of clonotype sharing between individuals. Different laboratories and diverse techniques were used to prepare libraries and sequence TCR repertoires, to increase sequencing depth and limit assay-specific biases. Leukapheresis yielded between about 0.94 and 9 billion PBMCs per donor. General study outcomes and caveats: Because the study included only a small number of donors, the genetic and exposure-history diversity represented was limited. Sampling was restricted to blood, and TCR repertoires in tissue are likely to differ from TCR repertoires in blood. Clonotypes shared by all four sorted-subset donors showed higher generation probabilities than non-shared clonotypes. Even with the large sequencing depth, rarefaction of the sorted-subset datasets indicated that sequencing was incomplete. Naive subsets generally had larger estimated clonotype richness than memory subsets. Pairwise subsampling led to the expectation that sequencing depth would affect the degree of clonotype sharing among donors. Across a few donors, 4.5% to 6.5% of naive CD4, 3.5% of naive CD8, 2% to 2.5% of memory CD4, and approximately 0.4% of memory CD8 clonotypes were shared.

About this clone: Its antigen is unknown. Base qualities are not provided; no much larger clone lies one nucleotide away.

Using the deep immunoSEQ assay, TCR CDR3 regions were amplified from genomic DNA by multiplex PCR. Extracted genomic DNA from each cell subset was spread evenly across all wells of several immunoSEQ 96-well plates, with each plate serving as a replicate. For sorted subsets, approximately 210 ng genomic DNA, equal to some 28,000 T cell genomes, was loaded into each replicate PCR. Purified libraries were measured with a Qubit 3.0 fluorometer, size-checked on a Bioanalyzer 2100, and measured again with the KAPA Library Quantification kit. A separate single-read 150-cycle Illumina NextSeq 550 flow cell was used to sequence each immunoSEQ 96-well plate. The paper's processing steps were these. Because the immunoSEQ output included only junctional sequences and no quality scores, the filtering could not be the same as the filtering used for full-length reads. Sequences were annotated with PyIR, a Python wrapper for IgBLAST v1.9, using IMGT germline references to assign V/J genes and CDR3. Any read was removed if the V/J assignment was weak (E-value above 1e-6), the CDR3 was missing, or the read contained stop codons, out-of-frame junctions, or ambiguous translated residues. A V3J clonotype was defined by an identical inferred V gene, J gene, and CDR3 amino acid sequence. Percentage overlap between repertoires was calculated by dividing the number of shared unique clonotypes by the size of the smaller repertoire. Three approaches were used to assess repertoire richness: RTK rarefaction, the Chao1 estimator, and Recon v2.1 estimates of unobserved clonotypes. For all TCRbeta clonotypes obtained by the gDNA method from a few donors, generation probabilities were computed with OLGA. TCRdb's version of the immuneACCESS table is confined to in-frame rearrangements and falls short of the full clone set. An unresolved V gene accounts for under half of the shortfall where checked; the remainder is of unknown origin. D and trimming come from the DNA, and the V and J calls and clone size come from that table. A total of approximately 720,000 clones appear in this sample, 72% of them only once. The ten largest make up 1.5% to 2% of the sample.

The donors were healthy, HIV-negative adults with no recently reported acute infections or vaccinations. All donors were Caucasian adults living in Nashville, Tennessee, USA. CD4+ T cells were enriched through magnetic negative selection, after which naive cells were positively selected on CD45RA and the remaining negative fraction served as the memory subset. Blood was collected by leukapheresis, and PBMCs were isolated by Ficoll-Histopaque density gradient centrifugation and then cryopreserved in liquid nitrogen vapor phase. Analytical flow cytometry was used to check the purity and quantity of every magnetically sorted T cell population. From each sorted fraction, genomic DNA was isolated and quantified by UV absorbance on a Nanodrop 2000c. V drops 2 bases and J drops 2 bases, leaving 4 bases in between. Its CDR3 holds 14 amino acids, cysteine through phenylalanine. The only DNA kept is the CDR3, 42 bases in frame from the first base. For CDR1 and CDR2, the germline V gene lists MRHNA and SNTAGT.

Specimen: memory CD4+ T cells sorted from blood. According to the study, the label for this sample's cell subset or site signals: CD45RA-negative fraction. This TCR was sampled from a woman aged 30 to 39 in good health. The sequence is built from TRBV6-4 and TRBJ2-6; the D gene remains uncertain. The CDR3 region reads CASSDIAGANVLTF. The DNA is TGTGCCAGCAGTGACATAGCTGGGGCCAACGTCCTGACTTTC.